The present TCR beta chain was sequenced within a study of cytomegalovirus exposure and HLA in healthy donors. Study summary: Both the roughly 120 validation repertoires and the 550 to 750 first-cohort repertoires used the same platform, as reported by a later analysis. Study observations and caveats: Reportedly, diagnosis of cytomegalovirus status by the classifier showed high specificity and sensitivity. Rarity characterized most TCR sequences, yet some public TCRs appeared in many donors.

The repertoire was sequenced with immunoSEQ multiplex PCR; TCRdb's copy has only in-frame clones and lacks some. The sample includes about 160,000 clones, 75% to 90% of them seen just once. In the case of this clone: The antigen is undetermined.

Unmatched junction bases numbered 6, after V lost 4 bases and J lost 1 base. The CDR3 has 15 amino acids. Germline V gene lookup returns CDR1 SGHRS and CDR2 YFSETQ. The receptor's source is a woman in her late teens or twenties in good health and CMV-seronegative. The chain carries TRBV5-1 and TRBJ1-2; 8 bases align to TRBD1. The sequencing input was PBMCs. The chain's CDR3 is CASSPQGQVNYGYTF. Here the CDR3 DNA reads TGCGCCAGCAGCCCGCAGGGACAGGTTAACTATGGCTACACCTTC.